This T cell receptor beta chain was recorded in a study of blood T cells in healthy people across ages. V was shortened by 5 bases and J by 14 bases, with 17 bases between the two germline ends. Germline V gene sequence: CDR1 SGHTA, CDR2 FQGNSA. This CDR3 is 12 amino acids long. Primers used in a second PCR of about 6 to 11 cycles were a sample-barcoded 5' primer and a J-beta primer mix. A template-switch adaptor with 12 random nucleotides tagged each cDNA molecule. TCRdb re-analysed the 5' RACE reads in MiXCR, keeping a single row per CDR3 protein. The repertoire holds more than 700,000 distinct CDR3 sequences, with roughly 50% as singletons. Findings and caveats of the study: Using unsorted PBMCs precluded a conclusive naive versus antigen-experienced comparison.

This clonotype was counted only a few times. What it binds is not known. The sequence was obtained from a man at least 80 years old in good health. What was sequenced was blood. The chain carries TRBV7-2 and TRBJ2-3; D not resolved. CDR3 coding DNA: TGTGCCAGCAGCCGCTTACTGGGTAACCCGTATTTT. This codes for CASSRLLGNPYF.